The 5 T cell receptor beta chains in this list originate from one sample, sequenced in a study of cytomegalovirus exposure and HLA in healthy donors. The PCR contained 60 Vbeta and 13 Jbeta primers. TCRdb's table, derived via immunoSEQ multiplex PCR, lists solely in-frame clones and lacks some. The data hold under 150,000 clones, with under 80% observed a single time. The sequencing input was PBMCs. Receptors originate from a male donor in good health and CMV-seronegative.

The gene calls are TRBV5-1 and TRBJ1-2; TRBD1 agrees at 9 bases. Per germline, CDR1 SGHRS and CDR2 YFSETQ. The length of the CDR3 is 16 residues. The V and J ends lost 7 bases and 7 bases, in that order; junction bases with no gene match: 17. The CDR3 region has the DNA TGCGCCAGCTTGGTAGCCCCGGACAGGGGTTATGGTGGCTACACCTTC. Translation: CASLVAPDRGYGGYTF.

The chain combines TRBV30 with TRBJ2-7; D possibly corresponds to TRBD1 (6 bases). Trimming pared 1 base from V and 2 bases from J, leaving 15 bases between. The V gene's germline CDR1 is GTSNPN and CDR2 SVGIG (reference sequence). This CDR3 contains 15 residues. Written as DNA, the CDR3 is TGTGCCTGGAGTGGGCAGGGGACAACTCCCTACGAGCAGTACTTC. Protein: CAWSGQGTTPYEQYF.

This clone turned up a few times. This chain connects TRBV7-6 to TRBJ2-3, with TRBD1 matching over 8 bases. CDR1 SGHVS and CDR2 FNYEAQ come from the germline V gene. The CDR3 has 18 amino acids. The trim removed 4 bases at V and 4 bases at J, leaving 16 bases unmatched. The CDR3 protein is CASSSPRDRSGVPDTQYF. CDR3 bases: TGTGCCAGCAGCTCCCCCCGGGACAGGTCGGGGGTGCCAGATACGCAGTATTTT.

The chain carries TRBV2 and TRBJ2-1, with D maybe TRBD1 (6 bases). The CDR3 loop spans 13 amino acids. The germline CDR1 and CDR2 sequences are SNHLY and FYNNEI. Trimming stripped 6 bases from V and 2 bases from J, with 8 bases between. CDR3: CASSRDTYNEQFF. CDR3 coding DNA: TGTGCCAGCAGCCGGGACACCTACAATGAGCAGTTCTTC. Complete variable domain (other parts from reference TRBV2 and TRBJ2-1): EPEVTQTPSHQVTQMGQEVILRCVPISNHLYFYWYRQILGQKVEFLVSFYNNEISEKSEIFDDQFSVERPDGSNFTLKIRSTKLEDSAMYFCASSRDTYNEQFFGPGTRLTVL.

In its sample, this clone was seen once. This sequence joins TRBV27 and TRBJ1-1; 8 nucleotides align to TRBD1. The V gene end was trimmed by 6 bases and the J gene end by 5 bases; junction bases not matched to a gene: 11. Germline-derived CDR1 and CDR2 are MNHEY and SMNVEV (reference sequence). This CDR3 is 15 amino acids long. CDR3 sequence reads: CASRRPTGDWTEAFF. In nucleotides, the CDR3 is TGTGCCAGCAGGAGGCCGACAGGGGATTGGACTGAAGCTTTCTTT.